The sequence of this T cell receptor (beta chain) was determined in a study of beta chain features in type 1 diabetes. Study observations and caveats: Among patients with Type 1 diabetes, TCRB CDR3s were moderately but significantly shorter in every one of the four CD4+ subsets.

This clone was counted only a few times. Its antigen remains unknown. Since all of the isolated RNA was reverse transcribed, expressed TCRB transcripts were what got sequenced. Profiling relied on immunoSEQ multiplex PCR, and the TCRdb table lists in-frame clones only, not all of them. The repertoire consists of a few hundred thousand clones, with about 15% occurring once and the leading ten covering 0.019%. Germline V gene sequence: CDR1 MNHNY, CDR2 SVGAGI (reference sequence). The CDR3 is 12 amino acids. With V trimmed by 6 bases and J by 6 bases, 5 bases remained unmatched. The rearrangement links TRBV6-6 to TRBJ2-7; 7 bases line up with TRBD1. The clonotype originates from a man younger than 45 with type 1 diabetes. Sequences were obtained from naive CD4+ T cells from blood. CDR3 protein: CASSAQGSEQYF. The CDR3 DNA reads as TGTGCCAGCAGCGCACAGGGGTCCGAGCAGTACTTC.